Shown below are 21 T cell receptor beta chains from a single sample sequenced in a study of identical twins. MiXCR, run by TCRdb on the 5' RACE reads, gives a single entry per CDR3 protein. This table has a few hundred thousand distinct CDR3 sequences, around 24% appearing once. These same records also appear under a second study, on T cells expressing NK-cell markers.

The sequencing sample was made of CD4+ T cells sorted from blood. All receptors derive from a woman aged 18 to 35 in good health.

This clonotype showed up just a few times. The chain's CDR3 is CASNQERTDIQYF. The CDR3, as DNA: TGTGCCAGCAACCAGGAACGGACAGATATTCAGTACTTC. The J gene is TRBJ2-4, the V gene TRBV6-2 or TRBV6-3; D might be TRBD1 (6 bases). Looked up from germline, CDR1 is MNHEY and CDR2 is SVGEGT. The V end was cut by 7 bases, the J end by 10 bases, with 17 bases between. This CDR3 is 13 amino acids long.

This clonotype was found a few times. Germline is not matched at one junction end, which may reflect a read error. The J gene is TRBJ2-1, the V gene TRBV4-3; TRBD2 agrees at 8 bases. CDR3 length equals 18 residues. Germline lookup yields CDR1 LGHNA and CDR2 YSLEER. CDR3 nucleotide sequence: TGCGCCAGCAACCAAGGTTTAATTCCGGGACTAGGGGATATTGAGCGGTTCTTC. Translated, it gives CASNQGLIPGLGDIERFF.

This clonotype has more than one count but fewer than ten. The chain uses TRBV20-1 and TRBJ2-2; 7 bases map to TRBD2. This CDR3 contains 12 residues. The V segment lost 5 bases and the J segment 5 bases; nucleotides outside the gene matches: 2. Germline lookup yields CDR1 DFQATT and CDR2 SNEGSKA (reference sequence). The CDR3 region has the DNA TGCAGTGCTCTGCGGGAGACCGGGGAGCTGTTTTTT. Translating gives CSALRETGELFF.

This clonotype was detected ten times or more. The chain carries TRBV3-1 and TRBJ1-1, with a possible D match to TRBD1 (5 bases). In germline, CDR1 is LGHDT, CDR2 YNNKEL (reference sequence). Trimming pared 4 bases from V and 6 bases from J, leaving 18 bases between. This CDR3 spans 15 amino acids. The CDR3 is CASSLIGPRGAEAFF. CDR3 sequence (DNA): TGTGCCAGCAGCCTGATTGGCCCTAGGGGAGCTGAAGCTTTCTTT.

This clonotype came up many times. The chain joins TRBV25-1 to TRBJ1-4, with 9 bases matching TRBD1. The CDR3 runs to 16 residues. The germline V gene encodes CDR1 MGHDK and CDR2 SYGVNS. V trimming: 7 bases; J trimming: 3 bases; junction bases outside the gene matches: 9. The CDR3 is CASIGTGTFSNEKLFF. DNA of the CDR3: TGTGCCAGCATCGGGACAGGGACATTCTCTAATGAAAAACTGTTTTTT.

This clonotype has a single count. This chain uses TRBV5-1 with TRBJ1-1; D may be TRBD1 (6 bases). The CDR3 runs to 13 residues. Germline assignment: CDR1 SGHRS and CDR2 YFSETQ. V was clipped by 4 bases and J by 7 bases, with 14 bases between them. CDR3 loop: CASSMDSQLEAFF. DNA of the CDR3: TGCGCCAGCAGCATGGACAGCCAGCTTGAAGCTTTCTTT.

This clonotype was found a few times. The chain carries TRBV20-1 and TRBJ1-2; weak D call: TRBD1 (6 bases). The CDR3 sequence is 14 residues long. V lost 3 bases, J lost 3 bases, and 14 bases lay in between. CDR1 and CDR2 from the germline V gene are DFQATT and SNEGSKA (reference sequence). The CDR3 sequence is CSARPGQVYYGYTF. In DNA, the CDR3 is TGCAGTGCTAGGCCGGGACAAGTGTACTATGGCTACACCTTC.

The chain is built from TRBV20-1 and TRBJ2-7, with 8 bases aligning to TRBD2. Germline V gives CDR1 DFQATT, CDR2 SNEGSKA (reference sequence). Trimming cost V 0 bases and J 5 bases; bases outside gene matches: 6. This CDR3 is 14 amino acids long. The CDR3 DNA sequence: TGCAGTGCTAGAGATCCCGGGAGGGTCGACGAGCAGTACTTC. Amino acids: CSARDPGRVDEQYF.

This clonotype was picked up a small number of times. The V and J genes are TRBV7-6 and TRBJ1-4; no definite D call. This CDR3 spans 12 amino acids. CDR1 SGHVS and CDR2 FNYEAQ come from the germline V gene. V lost 5 bases, J lost 7 bases, and 8 bases lay in between. CDR3 amino acids: CASSGSVEKLFF. The DNA for the CDR3 is TGTGCCAGCAGCGGATCCGTTGAAAAACTGTTTTTT.

The V gene is TRBV24-1, the J gene TRBJ2-1; D not resolved. Germline values: CDR1 KGHDR, CDR2 SFDVKD. This CDR3 comprises 13 residues. With 2 bases removed from V and 6 bases from J, the gap between germline ends came to 7 bases. CDR3 residues: CATSDSQFNEQFF. In DNA form, the CDR3 reads TGTGCCACCAGTGATTCACAGTTCAATGAGCAGTTCTTC.

This clonotype was detected a few times. The chain uses TRBV29-1 and TRBJ1-3; D not resolved. The ends were cut back, 7 bases at V and 0 bases at J, with 7 bases in the middle. Germline values: CDR1 SQVTM, CDR2 ANQGSEA. This CDR3 region has 12 residues. CDR3 protein: CSAGISGNTIYF. The CDR3 DNA sequence: TGCAGCGCCGGGATCTCTGGAAACACCATATATTTT.

This clonotype has a handful of counts. The J gene is TRBJ2-5, the V gene TRBV20-1; D is possibly TRBD2 (5 bases). The ends were cut back, 6 bases at V and 0 bases at J, with 14 bases in the middle. Germline CDR1 reads DFQATT; CDR2 reads SNEGSKA (reference sequence). This CDR3 is 14 amino acids long. The CDR3 region is CSARGPGYQETQYF. For the CDR3, the DNA is TGCAGTGCCCGAGGTCCGGGGTACCAAGAGACCCAGTACTTC.

Many counts were recorded for this clonotype. CDR3 sequence reads: CASSTSGYGYTF. In nucleotides, the CDR3 is TGTGCCAGCAGCACTTCAGGCTATGGCTACACCTTC. J is TRBJ1-2 and V is TRBV3-1; D is unresolved. Trimming removed 5 bases at V and 4 bases at J, with 8 bases between. The CDR3 is 12 amino acids. The germline V gene has CDR1 LGHDT and CDR2 YNNKEL (reference sequence).

This clonotype turned up a few times. The V and J genes are TRBV11-2 and TRBJ2-3, with 14 positions matching TRBD2. With V trimmed by 5 bases and J by 8 bases, 12 bases remained unmatched. CDR1 is SGHAT and CDR2 is FQNNGV in the germline V gene. The CDR3 sequence is 17 residues long. In DNA, the CDR3 is TGTGCCAGCAGCGACATGGGGACTAGCGGGAGAGAGGGTACGCAGTATTTT. This gives the protein CASSDMGTSGREGTQYF.

This clonotype was counted between two and nine times. This chain uses TRBV6-5 with TRBJ2-3; no clear D gene. Germline V CDR1 and CDR2: MNHEY, SVGAGI. Trimming cost V 1 base and J 3 bases, with 8 bases left between them. The CDR3 is 14 residues long. The CDR3 spells CASSYLLSTDTQYF. The CDR3 DNA reads as TGTGCCAGCAGTTACTTACTGAGTACAGATACGCAGTATTTT.

The chain employs TRBV20-1 and TRBJ2-7; a weak D match, TRBD2 (5 bases). CDR1 is DFQATT and CDR2 is SNEGSKA in the germline V gene (reference sequence). The CDR3 has 16 amino acids. V gave up 3 bases and J gave up 5 bases, with 23 bases separating them. Written as DNA, the CDR3 is TGCAGTGCTAGTGGTACTAACGCAAAACAGAGGGACGAGCAGTACTTC. Translation: CSASGTNAKQRDEQYF.

This clonotype was counted between two and nine times. V gene TRBV7-9 combines with J gene TRBJ2-7; D is perhaps TRBD1 or TRBD2 (5 bases each). In germline, CDR1 is SEHNR, CDR2 FQNEAQ (reference sequence). Trimming shortened V by 4 bases and J by 4 bases, and 17 bases separated the two germline ends. The CDR3 has 15 residues. The CDR3 region has the DNA TGTGCCAGCAGCTCACCGGGACGTAGATTTTACGAGCAGTACTTC. It codes for CASSSPGRRFYEQYF. Combining the CDR3 with reference TRBV7-9 and TRBJ2-7 gives the whole variable domain DTGVSQNPRHKITKRGQNVTFRCDPISEHNRLYWYRQTLGQGPEFLTYFQNEAQLEKSRLLSDRFSAERPKGSFSTLEIQRTEQGDSAMYLCASSSPGRRFYEQYFGPGTRLTVT.

This clonotype has just a few counts. The V gene is TRBV4-3, the J gene TRBJ2-3; 10 nucleotides align to TRBD2. V was clipped by 0 bases and J by 7 bases; unmatched bases: 10. CDR3 length: 17 amino acids. Germline assignment: CDR1 LGHNA and CDR2 YSLEER. The CDR3 DNA sequence: TGCGCCAGCAGCCAAGAACGGCCTAGCGGGAGTGTAAATACGCAGTATTTT. Translating gives CASSQERPSGSVNTQYF.

This clonotype was seen at least ten times. The V and J genes are TRBV5-1 and TRBJ1-2; no definite D call. The V and J ends lost 0 bases and 4 bases respectively, with 7 bases between them. This CDR3 contains 13 residues. In germline, CDR1 is SGHRS, CDR2 YFSETQ. The CDR3 DNA follows: TGCGCCAGCAGCTTGGGGGGTACCTATGGCTACACCTTC. It codes for CASSLGGTYGYTF.

The V call is TRBV12-3 or TRBV12-4, the J call TRBJ2-7; 10 nucleotides agree with TRBD1. The CDR3 is 17 amino acids. Trimming at V came to 6 bases and at J to 4 bases, leaving 15 bases not matched to a gene. As DNA, the CDR3 is TGTGCCAGCAGCCCAGCGAGGGGGGGACAGGGGCCATACGAGCAGTACTTC. Amino acids: CASSPARGGQGPYEQYF.

The chain recombines TRBV5-1 with TRBJ2-5, with D tentatively TRBD1 (6 bases). The CDR3 sequence is 14 residues long. Trimming removed 4 bases at V and 3 bases at J, with 13 bases between. CDR1 SGHRS and CDR2 YFSETQ come from the germline V gene. The CDR3 spells CASSPSDRKETQYF. Written as DNA, the CDR3 is TGCGCCAGCAGCCCGTCCGACAGGAAAGAGACCCAGTACTTC. The full variable domain, in which reference TRBV5-1 and TRBJ2-5 provide the parts outside the CDR3, is KAGVTQTPRYLIKTRGQQVTLSCSPISGHRSVSWYQQTPGQGLQFLFEYFSETQRNKGNFPGRFSGRQFSNSRSEMNVSTLELGDSALYLCASSPSDRKETQYFGPGTRLLVL.